A selection of T cell receptor beta chains follows, all from one sample in a study of response to subunit inactivated influenza vaccine. MiXCR, run by TCRdb on the RT-PCR reads, gives a single entry per CDR3 protein. The profile covers about 700,000 distinct CDR3 sequences, with 14% appearing a single time and about 7.6% taken by the ten largest. The sequences come from PBMCs from blood, collected 14 to 15 days before vaccination. Every receptor here comes from a man between 50 and 59 years old who received an inactivated influenza vaccine. Each CDR3 is given with its conserved first and last residue. D genes are given only for firm matches. Not all rows give a size; the values are once, few, many and, for expanded clones, a class.

>TRBV5-1|TRBD1|TRBJ1-1|few
CASSLRATGGSTEAFF
TGCGCCAGCAGCTTACGAGCGACAGGGGGAAGCACTGAAGCTTTCTTT
>TRBV12-3/TRBV12-4|TRBD1|TRBJ1-2|many
CASSLPPGGGGGYGYTF
TGTGCCAGCAGTTTACCCCCAGGGGGCGGAGGAGGTTATGGCTACACCTTC
>TRBV12-3/TRBV12-4|.|TRBJ2-5|many
CASRRQEQETQYF
TGTGCCAGCAGAAGACAGGAACAAGAGACCCAGTACTTC
>TRBV29-1|.|TRBJ1-1|many
CSVEGRQNTEAFF
TGCAGCGTTGAAGGCAGGCAGAACACTGAAGCTTTCTTT
>TRBV5-1|TRBD1|TRBJ1-2|few
CASSPDGTDTNYGYTF
TGCGCCAGCAGCCCGGACGGGACAGATACTAACTATGGCTACACCTTC
>TRBV29-1|.|TRBJ2-1|.
CSTRHSYNEQFF
TGCAGCACCCGGCACTCCTACAATGAGCAGTTCTTC
>TRBV12-5|.|TRBJ2-3|.
CASGQYGAQYF
TGTGCTAGTGGCCAGTATGGGGCGCAGTATTTT
>TRBV7-9|TRBD1|TRBJ1-4|.
CASSKTGAYNEKLFF
TGTGCCAGCAGCAAGACAGGGGCGTATAATGAAAAACTGTTTTTT
>TRBV5-1|.|TRBJ2-7|.
CASRPWQDPSEQYF
TGCGCCAGTAGACCTTGGCAGGACCCTTCTGAGCAGTACTTC
>TRBV3-1|TRBD2|TRBJ2-1|few
CASSQDGTSGRGIKNEQFF
TGTGCCAGCAGCCAAGATGGGACTAGCGGGAGAGGAATAAAAAATGAGCAGTTCTTC
>TRBV20-1|.|TRBJ1-1|many
CSARVGMNTEAFF
TGCAGTGCTAGAGTCGGGATGAACACTGAAGCTTTCTTT
>TRBV12-3/TRBV12-4|.|TRBJ1-1|many
CASSLRRFDTEAFF
TGTGCCAGCAGTTTGCGTAGGTTTGACACTGAAGCTTTCTTT
>TRBV3-1|.|TRBJ1-1|.
CASSQDLGAFAEAFF
TGTGCCAGCAGCCAAGACCTGGGGGCCTTCGCTGAAGCTTTCTTT
>TRBV7-8|TRBD1|TRBJ1-2|.
CASSTTGTGPYGYTF
TGTGCCAGCAGCACCACCGGGACAGGGCCCTATGGCTACACCTTC
>TRBV20-1|TRBD1|TRBJ2-7|.
CSAEGQGNYEQYF
TGCAGTGCAGAGGGACAGGGGAACTACGAGCAGTACTTC
>TRBV7-2|TRBD1|TRBJ2-7|few
CASSFGTGGSYYEQYF
TGTGCCAGCAGCTTCGGGACAGGGGGCAGTTACTACGAGCAGTACTTC
>TRBV9|.|TRBJ2-7|.
CASGGPGSYEQYF
TGTGCCAGCGGGGGACCCGGCTCCTACGAGCAGTACTTC
>TRBV29-1|TRBD2|TRBJ2-7|.
CSAGAGVSYEQYF
TGCAGCGCCGGAGCGGGAGTGTCCTACGAGCAGTACTTC
>TRBV20-1|.|TRBJ2-5|few
CSASGVVRIETQYF
TGCAGTGCTAGTGGGGTAGTCAGAATAGAGACCCAGTACTTC
>TRBV3-1|.|TRBJ2-7|few
CASSEPGHEQYF
TGTGCCAGCAGCGAGCCCGGCCACGAGCAGTACTTC
>TRBV10-3|TRBD1|TRBJ2-7|many
CAISPNLGTGLSYEQYF
TGTGCCATCAGCCCCAACCTCGGGACAGGGCTTTCCTACGAGCAGTACTTC
>TRBV6-1|.|TRBJ2-3|.
CASKRATGTDTQYF
TGTGCCAGCAAAAGAGCGACGGGCACAGATACGCAGTATTTT
>TRBV5-1|TRBD1|TRBJ2-3|.
CASSSGTGGLDTQCF
TGCGCCAGCAGCTCCGGGACAGGGGGGTTGGATACGCAGTGTTTT
>TRBV7-8|.|TRBJ1-1|.
CASSLARRSWVVVNTEAFF
TGTGCCAGCAGCTTAGCGCGGAGGTCTTGGGTGGTAGTGAACACTGAAGCTTTCTTT
>TRBV20-1|.|TRBJ2-5|few
CSARDMGTRETQYF
TGCAGTGCTAGAGATATGGGTACGCGGGAGACCCAGTACTTC
>TRBV28|.|TRBJ2-6|.
CASSSPRSGANVLTF
TGTGCCAGCAGTAGTCCCCGCTCTGGGGCCAACGTCCTGACTTTC
>TRBV24-1|.|TRBJ2-7|.
CATSRGGDEQYF
TGTGCCACCAGTCGCGGAGGGGACGAGCAGTACTTC
>TRBV29-1|.|TRBJ2-1|.
CSTIRGSYNEQFF
TGCAGCACGATACGGGGGTCGTACAATGAGCAGTTCTTC
>TRBV12-3/TRBV12-4|.|TRBJ2-2|few
CASIFRGGYTGELFF
TGTGCCAGCATCTTCAGGGGGGGATACACCGGGGAGCTGTTTTTT
>TRBV29-1|.|TRBJ2-1|.
CSVRTGKGLYNEQFF
TGCAGCGTTAGGACGGGGAAGGGCCTTTACAATGAGCAGTTCTTC
>TRBV20-1|.|TRBJ2-7|many
CSARDTSGLNTYEQYF
TGCAGTGCTCGGGATACCTCGGGACTGAACACCTACGAGCAGTACTTC
>TRBV7-9|.|TRBJ2-2|.
CASPPDSPLNTGELFF
TGTGCCAGCCCCCCGGACAGCCCATTAAACACCGGGGAGCTGTTTTTT
>TRBV24-1|.|TRBJ1-5|few
CATSDDDQPQHF
TGTGCCACCAGTGATGACGATCAGCCCCAGCATTTT
>TRBV20-1|.|TRBJ2-7|few
CSASSLNRGGYEQYF
TGCAGTGCTTCATCCCTAAACAGGGGAGGGTACGAGCAGTACTTC
>TRBV19|.|TRBJ1-5|.
CASSIFQGDQPQHF
TGTGCCAGTAGTATATTCCAGGGCGATCAGCCCCAGCATTTT
>TRBV24-1|.|TRBJ2-2|.
CATSDFEGAGELFF
TGTGCCACCAGTGATTTTGAGGGGGCCGGGGAGCTGTTTTTT
>TRBV11-2|.|TRBJ2-1|.
CSSSFAVGGPEQFF
TGTTCCAGCAGCTTCGCCGTGGGGGGGCCTGAGCAGTTCTTC
>TRBV6-4|.|TRBJ1-2|.
CASSDFIRGNYGYTF
TGTGCCAGCAGTGACTTCATCAGGGGTAACTATGGCTACACCTTC